Following are 32 T cell receptor beta chains from one sample sequenced in a study of beta chain features in type 1 diabetes. What was sequenced were expressed TCRB transcripts, since all of the isolated RNA had been reverse transcribed. Generated by immunoSEQ multiplex PCR, the TCRdb table keeps only in-frame clones and is missing some. This table holds 860,000 or so clones, roughly a sixth found once. The sample comprised naive CD4+ T cells from blood. These receptors all stem from a woman between 18 and 29 years old in good health.

This chain links TRBV9 with TRBJ2-1; no clear D gene. The germline V gene encodes CDR1 SGDLS and CDR2 YYNGEE. The ends were cut back, 2 bases at V and 6 bases at J, with 9 bases in the middle. The CDR3 extends over 13 amino acids. The CDR3 DNA is TGTGCCAGCAGCGTCGAGGCAGCCAATGAGCAGTTCTTC. Protein: CASSVEAANEQFF.

This clone was detected a few times. V is TRBV6-6 and J is TRBJ1-2; the match to TRBD1 covers 8 bases. The CDR3 is 13 amino acids. Looked up from germline, CDR1 is MNHNY and CDR2 is SVGAGI (reference sequence). V was clipped by 6 bases and J by 4 bases; unmatched bases: 4. Here the CDR3 DNA reads TGTGCCAGCAGACCCGGGACAGGCTATGGCTACACCTTC. This codes for CASRPGTGYGYTF.

The chain recombines TRBV7-2 with TRBJ2-6; D gene unclear. Trimming removed 2 bases at V and 0 bases at J, with 8 bases between. Germline V gene sequence: CDR1 SGHTA, CDR2 FQGNSA. The CDR3 consists of 16 residues. CDR3 nucleotides: TGTGCCAGCAGCTTACTCCCTCGCTCTGGGGCCAACGTCCTGACTTTC. This translates into CASSLLPRSGANVLTF.

This clone has just a few counts. The V call is TRBV6-5, the J call TRBJ2-3; D gene unclear. This CDR3 has 13 residues. Trimming removed 6 bases at V and 2 bases at J, with 9 bases between. CDR1 and CDR2 from the germline V gene are MNHEY and SVGAGI. CDR3 nucleotide sequence: TGTGCCAGCAGATCCTACAACACAGATACGCAGTATTTT. Its protein is CASRSYNTDTQYF.

This clone has just a few counts. This sequence joins TRBV28 and TRBJ2-7; D might be TRBD2 (5 bases). In germline, CDR1 is MDHEN, CDR2 SYDVKM. V lost 7 bases to trimming and J lost 2 bases, with 12 bases between them. The length of the CDR3 is 13 residues. The CDR3 DNA sequence: TGTGCCAGCAAATTCACCGGGACCTACGAGCAGTACTTC. This gives the protein CASKFTGTYEQYF.

The genes are TRBV2 and TRBJ2-1; D perhaps matches TRBD2 (5 bases). Germline CDR1 SNHLY, CDR2 FYNNEI. This CDR3 is built from 14 residues. V was clipped by 2 bases and J by 14 bases, with 19 bases between them. As DNA, the CDR3 is TGTGCCAGCAGTGAAAGCCACCCCGGGATCACGAAGTTCTTC. This sequence encodes CASSESHPGITKFF. Drawing the rest from reference TRBV2 and TRBJ2-1, the complete variable domain is EPEVTQTPSHQVTQMGQEVILRCVPISNHLYFYWYRQILGQKVEFLVSFYNNEISEKSEIFDDQFSVERPDGSNFTLKIRSTKLEDSAMYFCASSESHPGITKFFGPGTRLTVL.

The chain is built from TRBV19 and TRBJ1-2; 10 positions agree with TRBD1. J gave up 6 bases and V 2 bases, and 9 bases lay outside the gene matches. This CDR3 has 16 residues. Germline CDR1 and CDR2: LNHDA and SQIVND (reference sequence). The CDR3 protein is CASSIQAGTGVDGYTF. CDR3 sequence (DNA): TGTGCCAGTAGTATACAAGCCGGGACAGGGGTTGATGGCTACACCTTC.

Notes on this clone: Other DNA variants within this sample encode the same CDR3. This chain connects TRBV20-1 to TRBJ2-5; no definite D call. There are 10 residues in the CDR3. Trimming cost V 6 bases and J 5 bases, with 7 bases left between them. Germline assignment: CDR1 DFQATT and CDR2 SNEGSKA (reference sequence). The CDR3 sequence is CSARRETQYF. CDR3 in DNA: TGCAGTGCAAGACGGGAGACCCAGTACTTC.

The chain combines TRBV7-3 with TRBJ2-1, with D tentatively TRBD1 or TRBD2 (5 bases each). The CDR3 has 13 amino acids. Germline CDR1 SGHTA, CDR2 FQGTGA. The V gene lost 5 bases and the J gene lost 7 bases, with 12 bases spanning the gap. The CDR3 sequence: CASSPGPQNEQFF. CDR3 in DNA: TGTGCCAGCAGCCCGGGACCCCAAAATGAGCAGTTCTTC.

The sample holds a few counts of this clone. This chain joins TRBV27 and TRBJ1-2; D is ambiguous. CDR3 size: 14 residues. V was clipped by 4 bases and J by 4 bases, with 13 bases between them. Germline CDR1 reads MNHEY; CDR2 reads SMNVEV (reference sequence). CDR3 loop: CASSSGPVGYGYTF. The CDR3 bases are TGTGCCAGCAGTTCCGGCCCAGTGGGCTATGGCTACACCTTC.

The chain uses TRBV15 and TRBJ2-7, with 12 nucleotides matching TRBD2. The CDR3 spans 18 residues. CDR1 and CDR2 (germline): LNHNV, YYDKDF (reference sequence). V lost 0 bases, J lost 3 bases, and 9 bases stayed unmatched. The CDR3 region is CATSRDKTSGRTGYEQYF. DNA for the CDR3: TGTGCCACCAGCAGAGATAAAACTAGCGGGAGGACCGGCTACGAGCAGTACTTC.

The V call is TRBV29-1, the J call TRBJ1-4; 9 nucleotides line up with TRBD1. Germline V gene data show CDR1 as SQVTM and CDR2 as ANQGSEA. V lost 8 bases and J lost 7; bases outside the gene matches: 8. This CDR3 contains 13 residues. CDR3 sequence reads: CSMLQGAGEKLFF. The DNA for the CDR3 is TGCAGCATGCTACAGGGGGCGGGTGAAAAACTGTTTTTT.

This clone has just a few counts. The rearrangement links TRBV13 to TRBJ2-5; no firm D call. V was cut by 4 bases and J by 1 base, with 13 bases left in between. Germline assignment: CDR1 PRHDT and CDR2 FYEKMQ (reference sequence). There are 15 residues in the CDR3. CDR3 sequence reads: CASSSKPHIQETQYF. CDR3 bases: TGTGCCAGCAGCTCGAAACCCCACATCCAAGAGACCCAGTACTTC.

In its sample, this clone was seen a few times. V is TRBV9 and J is TRBJ2-1, with 8 bases aligning to TRBD2. The junction had 2 bases not matched to a gene; V was cut back by 1 base and J by 2 bases. The CDR3 totals 15 residues. CDR1 and CDR2 from the germline V gene are SGDLS and YYNGEE. CDR3 loop: CASSVSGSTYNEQFF. CDR3 nucleotide sequence: TGTGCCAGCAGCGTAAGCGGGAGTACCTACAATGAGCAGTTCTTC.

The chain recombines TRBV25-1 with TRBJ1-6, with D unresolved. Trimming took 5 bases from V and 6 from J, leaving 5 bases between them. The CDR3 is 12 amino acids. Per germline, CDR1 MGHDK and CDR2 SYGVNS. CDR3 amino acids: CASSSSNSPLHF. The CDR3 coding sequence is TGTGCCAGCAGTAGTAGTAATTCACCCCTCCACTTT.

This clone was found a few times. The chain joins TRBV7-2 to TRBJ2-7; TRBD1 matches 9 bases. Germline V CDR1 and CDR2: SGHTA, FQGNSA. With 4 bases clipped from V and 8 bases from J, the junction kept 12 bases outside the gene matches. CDR3 length: 15 residues. CDR3 sequence (DNA): TGTGCCAGCAGCTCTGTGGGGACAGGGACCATGCAGCAGTACTTC. It yields the protein CASSSVGTGTMQQYF. Supplemented by reference TRBV7-2 and TRBJ2-7, the full variable domain reads GAGVSQSPSNKVTEKGKDVELRCDPISGHTALYWYRQSLGQGLEFLIYFQGNSAPDKSGLPSDRFSAERTGGSVSTLTIQRTQQEDSAVYLCASSSVGTGTMQQYFGPGTRLTVT.

This chain uses TRBV5-1 with TRBJ1-5, with D maybe TRBD1 (5 bases). The CDR3 is 15 amino acids. Trimming removed 0 bases from V and 5 bases from J, with 12 bases in between. Germline values: CDR1 SGHRS, CDR2 YFSETQ. CDR3 in DNA: TGCGCCAGCAGCTTGGGGACAACCTCCGATCAGCCCCAGCATTTT. This sequence encodes CASSLGTTSDQPQHF.

The chain combines TRBV9 with TRBJ2-6; D might be TRBD1 (6 bases). The V end was cut by 0 bases, the J end by 2 bases, with 6 bases between. The V gene's germline CDR1 is SGDLS and CDR2 YYNGEE. The CDR3 sequence is 15 residues long. The DNA of the CDR3 is TGTGCCAGCAGCGTAGCAGGGGCTGGGGCCAACGTCCTGACTTTC. It encodes CASSVAGAGANVLTF.

This clone was seen a few times. The chain recombines TRBV9 with TRBJ2-5; 13 bases fit TRBD2. Germline V lookup: CDR1 SGDLS, CDR2 YYNGEE. Trimming removed 3 bases from V and 5 bases from J; junction bases left unmatched: 4. The CDR3 has 15 amino acids. This chain's CDR3 is CASSGTSGRGETQYF. In DNA form, the CDR3 reads TGTGCCAGCAGCGGGACTAGCGGGAGAGGTGAGACCCAGTACTTC.

The rearrangement joins TRBV28 to TRBJ2-7; D not certain. Trimming stripped 3 bases from V and 6 bases from J, with 12 bases between. The CDR3 totals 13 residues. From germline, CDR1 is MDHEN and CDR2 SYDVKM. CDR3 in amino acids: CASSLAKPGEQYF. The CDR3, as DNA: TGTGCCAGCAGTTTGGCCAAGCCGGGCGAGCAGTACTTC.

The chain combines TRBV27 with TRBJ1-1; no definite D call. Trimming stripped 5 bases from V and 2 bases from J, with 15 bases between. The V gene's germline CDR1 is MNHEY and CDR2 SMNVEV (reference sequence). The CDR3 sequence is 15 residues long. The CDR3 DNA reads TGTGCCAGCAGTCCCACTACCCAACTTAACACTGAAGCTTTCTTT. Translated: CASSPTTQLNTEAFF.

In its sample, this clone was seen a few times. The chain recombines TRBV27 with TRBJ1-3; D not certain. This CDR3 region has 16 residues. V was pared by 8 bases and J by 4 bases, with 21 bases between. Germline V gives CDR1 MNHEY, CDR2 SMNVEV (reference sequence). The CDR3 region has the DNA TGTGCCAGCGGAAAGACGGACGGAGCCGGAGGAAACACCATATATTTT. Its protein is CASGKTDGAGGNTIYF.

This chain uses TRBV5-1 with TRBJ2-5; 11 bases map to TRBD2. With V trimmed by 2 bases and J by 4 bases, 1 base remained unmatched. Germline V gene data show CDR1 as SGHRS and CDR2 as YFSETQ. CDR3 size: 14 residues. The CDR3 nucleotides are TGCGCCAGCAGCTTCGGACTAGCGGGAGAGACCCAGTACTTC. It yields the protein CASSFGLAGETQYF.

This clone appeared a few times. CDR3 residues: CASSHPGNEQYF. The CDR3 coding sequence is TGTGCCAGCAGCCACCCCGGGAACGAGCAGTACTTC. The rearrangement links TRBV7-2 to TRBJ2-5, with TRBD2 as a possible D gene (5 bases). The DNA end is a closer match to TRBJ2-7, so the J assignment may be wrong. The CDR3 runs to 12 residues. The germline V gene has CDR1 SGHTA and CDR2 FQGNSA.

This chain uses TRBV20-1 with TRBJ2-7, with D perhaps TRBD1 or TRBD2 (5 bases each). The V end lost 5 bases, the J end lost 12 bases, and 17 bases lay between the germline ends. Germline V gene sequence: CDR1 DFQATT, CDR2 SNEGSKA (reference sequence). This CDR3 has 11 residues. The CDR3 DNA sequence: TGCAGTGCTGCCCGGGACCACGCTCGGTACTTC. As protein: CSAARDHARYF.

This clone was seen a handful of times. The V gene is TRBV29-1, the J gene TRBJ2-5; a possible D gene is TRBD2 (5 bases). Germline V gives CDR1 SQVTM, CDR2 ANQGSEA. V dropped 6 bases and J dropped 2 bases, with 13 bases sitting between them. The CDR3 is 13 residues long. The CDR3 DNA sequence: TGCAGCGTGACCCGCCGGGGTCAAGAGACCCAGTACTTC. Translated: CSVTRRGQETQYF.

This clone came up a few times. The chain joins TRBV10-3 to TRBJ1-2; TRBD1 matches 8 bases. There are 14 residues in the CDR3. J lost 6 bases, V lost 1 base, and 4 bases had no gene match. CDR1 and CDR2 from the germline V gene are ENHRY and SYGVKD. Written as DNA, the CDR3 is TGTGCCATCAGTGAGTTCAAGACAGGGGATGGCTACACCTTC. Its protein product is CAISEFKTGDGYTF.

This chain connects TRBV7-2 to TRBJ2-7; a possible D gene is TRBD2 (6 bases). The germline V and J ends were trimmed by 1 base and 3 bases, with 10 bases remaining between them. The V gene's germline CDR1 is SGHTA and CDR2 FQGNSA. The CDR3 spans 14 residues. Here the CDR3 reads CASSLVRDFYEQYF. CDR3 nucleotides: TGTGCCAGCAGCTTAGTCCGGGACTTCTACGAGCAGTACTTC.

This clone was observed a handful of times. This sequence joins TRBV6-5 and TRBJ2-7; D possibly matches TRBD1 or TRBD2 (5 bases each). CDR1 is MNHEY and CDR2 is SVGAGI in the germline V gene. Trimming took off 2 bases at V and 8 bases at J, with 19 bases between the two ends. This CDR3 has 15 amino acids. In DNA, the CDR3 is TGTGCCAGCAGTTACGACAGTTCTGGAGGCTGGAAGCAGTACTTC. Its translation: CASSYDSSGGWKQYF.

Only a few counts were recorded for this clone. V usage is TRBV7-2 and J usage is TRBJ1-3, with D hard to call. Trimming cost V 1 base and J 4 bases, with 8 bases left between them. Germline loops: CDR1 SGHTA, CDR2 FQGNSA. This CDR3 has 14 amino acids. The CDR3 spells CASSLVTLGNTIYF. CDR3 in DNA: TGTGCCAGCAGCTTAGTGACATTAGGAAACACCATATATTTT. Full variable domain (remainder filled in from reference TRBV7-2 and TRBJ1-3): GAGVSQSPSNKVTEKGKDVELRCDPISGHTALYWYRQSLGQGLEFLIYFQGNSAPDKSGLPSDRFSAERTGGSVSTLTIQRTQQEDSAVYLCASSLVTLGNTIYFGEGSWLTVV.

V usage is TRBV7-2 and J usage is TRBJ1-2; TRBD1 might be the D (6 bases). The CDR3 runs to 14 residues. Germline loops: CDR1 SGHTA, CDR2 FQGNSA. Trimming cost V 5 bases and J 2 bases, with 12 bases left between them. CDR3 nucleotide sequence: TGTGCCAGCAGCCATTATGACAGGAACTATGGCTACACCTTC. Protein product: CASSHYDRNYGYTF. Filled out from reference TRBV7-2 and TRBJ1-2, the complete variable domain reads GAGVSQSPSNKVTEKGKDVELRCDPISGHTALYWYRQSLGQGLEFLIYFQGNSAPDKSGLPSDRFSAERTGGSVSTLTIQRTQQEDSAVYLCASSHYDRNYGYTFGSGTRLTVV.

This clone showed up just a few times. The gene calls are TRBV28 and TRBJ2-7; D possibly matches TRBD1 or TRBD2 (5 bases each). Between the trimmed V and J ends, which lost 8 bases and 0 bases, there was a span of 20 bases. Germline values: CDR1 MDHEN, CDR2 SYDVKM. The CDR3 has 16 amino acids. CDR3 sequence reads: CASGSLAWGSSYEQYF. The CDR3 coding sequence is TGTGCCAGCGGTTCCTTAGCGTGGGGGAGCTCCTACGAGCAGTACTTC.